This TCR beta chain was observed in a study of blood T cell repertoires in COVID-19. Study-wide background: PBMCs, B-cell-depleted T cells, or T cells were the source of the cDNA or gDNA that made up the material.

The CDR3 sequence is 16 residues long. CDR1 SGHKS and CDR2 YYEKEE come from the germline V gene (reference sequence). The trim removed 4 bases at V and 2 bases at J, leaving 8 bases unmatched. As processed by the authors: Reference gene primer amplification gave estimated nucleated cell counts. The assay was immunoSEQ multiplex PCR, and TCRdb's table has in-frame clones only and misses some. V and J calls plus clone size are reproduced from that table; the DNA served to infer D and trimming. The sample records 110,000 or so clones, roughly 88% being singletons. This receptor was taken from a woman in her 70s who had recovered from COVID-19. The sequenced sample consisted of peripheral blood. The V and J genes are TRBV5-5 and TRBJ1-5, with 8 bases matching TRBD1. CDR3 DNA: TGTGCCAGCAGCGAAACAGGGGGATGGCGCAATCAGCCCCAGCATTTT. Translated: CASSETGGWRNQPQHF.